Listed here is a single T cell receptor beta chain. Its specificity is not known. These data come from a study of T cell responses to AZD1222 COVID-19 vaccine. The table came from immunoSEQ multiplex PCR; TCRdb's copy has only in-frame clones and leaves some out. Of about 150,000 clones in the sample, around nine tenths were seen once. V was cut by 4 bases and J by 0 bases, with 23 bases left in between. This CDR3 spans 19 amino acids. CDR1 SGDLS and CDR2 YYNGEE come from the germline V gene. Study observations and caveats: The number of AZD1222 recipients seropositive at baseline was only five or six. Nearly half of unique spike-specific TCRs reportedly avoided B.1.351 and B.1.1.7 mutated regions. Spike-wide coverage was observed for vaccine-associated CD4 TCRs, with dominant responses at 160-218 and 743-854.

Here the sequenced sample was peripheral blood, taken 28 days after the second AZD1222 dose. This receptor was taken from an adult who received the AZD1222 COVID-19 vaccine. J is TRBJ2-1 and V is TRBV9, with no clear D. The CDR3 sequence is CASSLRVGSAVSSYNEQFF. DNA of the CDR3: TGTGCCAGCAGCTTAAGAGTAGGTTCGGCGGTTAGCTCCTACAATGAGCAGTTCTTC.